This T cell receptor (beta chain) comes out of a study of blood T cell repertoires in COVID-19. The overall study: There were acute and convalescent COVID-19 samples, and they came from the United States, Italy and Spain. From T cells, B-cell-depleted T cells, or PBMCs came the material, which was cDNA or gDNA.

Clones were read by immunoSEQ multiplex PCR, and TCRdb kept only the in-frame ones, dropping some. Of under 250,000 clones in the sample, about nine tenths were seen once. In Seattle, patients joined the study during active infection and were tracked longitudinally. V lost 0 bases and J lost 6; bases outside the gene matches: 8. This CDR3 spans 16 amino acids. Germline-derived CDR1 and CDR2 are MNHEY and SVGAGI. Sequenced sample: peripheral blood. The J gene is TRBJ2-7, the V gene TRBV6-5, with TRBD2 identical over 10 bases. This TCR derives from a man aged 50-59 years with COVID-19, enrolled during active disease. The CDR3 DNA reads TGTGCCAGCAGTTACTCGACCCTAGCGGGAGTGGGCGAGCAGTACTTC. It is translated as CASSYSTLAGVGEQYF.